Listed here are 25 T cell receptor beta chains from one sample, sequenced in a study of CXCR3-negative and CXCR3-positive naive CD8 T cells. General study results and limits: Compared with CXCR3-negative naive cells, CXCR3-positive naive cells showed more hydrophobic TRB CDR3s.

Each TRB cDNA library was prepared by 5' RACE (with UMI labels). TCRdb re-called the 5' RACE reads; one entry per CDR3 protein, DNA not given. In all, the sample yields just under 90,000 distinct CDR3 sequences. These receptors have no known antigen. The specimen was naive CXCR3+ CD8+ T cells from blood. Subset reported: CD45RO-CCR7+CD27+CD95- naive CD8+ T cells expressing CXCR3 (TNR3+). These receptor sequences come from a human donor in good health. Some clones in this sample may be carry-over from other donors' samples.

The rearrangement links TRBV18 to TRBJ2-7. CDR1 and CDR2 from the germline V gene are KGHSH and LQKENI. This CDR3 contains 13 residues. CDR3 protein: CASSLPGPDEQYF.

The rearrangement uses TRBV4-3 and TRBJ1-5; the TRBD1 assignment by TCRdb is unverifiable without DNA. CDR3 length: 16 amino acids. Germline assignment: CDR1 LGHNA and CDR2 YSLEER. The CDR3 protein is CASSQERQGDNQPQHF.

The V call is TRBV15, the J call TRBJ2-1; TCRdb's D call, TRBD1, is unchecked because there is no DNA. The CDR3 spans 13 residues. Per the germline V gene, CDR1 is LNHNV and CDR2 is YYDKDF (reference sequence). CDR3 protein: CATSGLRANEQFF.

CDR3 sequence: CATRQDLQETQYF. This chain connects TRBV10-3 to TRBJ2-5; the TRBD1 assignment by TCRdb is unverifiable without DNA. This CDR3 comprises 13 residues. In germline, CDR1 is ENHRY, CDR2 SYGVKD.

J is TRBJ2-1 and V is TRBV6-6; the TRBD1 assignment by TCRdb is unverifiable without DNA. Germline V gives CDR1 MNHNY, CDR2 SVGAGI (reference sequence). This CDR3 is built from 15 residues. The CDR3 reads CASRMPGQGPNEQFF.

The chain uses TRBV28 and TRBJ2-7. The length of the CDR3 is 12 residues. The germline V gene encodes CDR1 MDHEN and CDR2 SYDVKM. CDR3 protein: CASSLGYYEQYF. Variable domain in full (rest from reference TRBV28 and TRBJ2-7): DVKVTQSSRYLVKRTGEKVFLECVQDMDHENMFWYRQDPGLGLRLIYFSYDVKMKEKGDIPEGYSVSREKKERFSLILESASTNQTSMYLCASSLGYYEQYFGPGTRLTVT.

This sequence joins TRBV12-3 or TRBV12-4 and TRBJ2-3. CDR3 length: 15 amino acids. Here the CDR3 reads CASSFAGYGTDTQYF.

The rearrangement links TRBV5-1 to TRBJ2-2; TCRdb's D gene call, TRBD2, goes unchecked for lack of DNA. The germline V gene encodes CDR1 SGHRS and CDR2 YFSETQ. This CDR3 comprises 16 residues. CDR3 loop: CASSLELAGGTGELFF. Together with reference TRBV5-1 and TRBJ2-2, the CDR3 gives the full variable domain: KAGVTQTPRYLIKTRGQQVTLSCSPISGHRSVSWYQQTPGQGLQFLFEYFSETQRNKGNFPGRFSGRQFSNSRSEMNVSTLELGDSALYLCASSLELAGGTGELFFGEGSRLTVL.

This chain connects TRBV19 to TRBJ2-2; TCRdb lists TRBD1, though no DNA is available to test this call. The length of the CDR3 is 13 residues. Per the germline V gene, CDR1 is LNHDA and CDR2 is SQIVND (reference sequence). CDR3: CASRTQGPGELFF.

The CDR3 here is CASSQGSYGDIAHQETQYF. The chain joins TRBV3-1 to TRBJ2-5. The CDR3 has 19 amino acids. CDR1 is LGHDT, CDR2 YNNKEL, per germline (reference sequence).

The chain joins TRBV28 to TRBJ2-1. CDR1 is MDHEN and CDR2 is SYDVKM in the germline V gene. This CDR3 spans 15 amino acids. The CDR3 loop reads CASSFRTRPYNEQFF.

V gene TRBV27 combines with J gene TRBJ2-7; the TCRdb D gene call, TRBD1, has no DNA to confirm it. Germline loops: CDR1 MNHEY, CDR2 SMNVEV (reference sequence). This CDR3 is 14 amino acids long. This chain's CDR3 is CASSLGTGSYEQYF.

This chain joins TRBV3-1 and TRBJ2-7. The CDR3 is 18 amino acids. Germline assignment: CDR1 LGHDT and CDR2 YNNKEL (reference sequence). The CDR3 spells CASSQTSPRTSKPYEQYF.

The chain is built from TRBV2 and TRBJ2-7; the D call from TCRdb, TRBD1, cannot be confirmed without DNA. This CDR3 region has 18 residues. CDR1 and CDR2 from the germline V gene are SNHLY and FYNNEI. The CDR3 spells CASMVSLTGATSIDEQYF.

The CDR3 is CASSLASGKDEQYF. The chain has TRBV5-1 and TRBJ2-7; TCRdb returns TRBD2, unconfirmable since there is no DNA. The CDR3 is 14 residues long. Germline CDR1 is SGHRS and CDR2 is YFSETQ.

The V call is TRBV2, the J call TRBJ2-2; TCRdb's D call, TRBD1, is unchecked because there is no DNA. Per the germline V gene, CDR1 is SNHLY and CDR2 is FYNNEI. This CDR3 contains 13 residues. Here the CDR3 reads CASIGDRTGELFF.

The chain couples TRBV6-6 to TRBJ2-1; TCRdb indicates TRBD1, and absent DNA this call remains unverified. CDR1 MNHNY and CDR2 SVGAGI come from the germline V gene (reference sequence). The CDR3 runs 15 residues. Here the CDR3 reads CASSYSFGAYNEQFF.

V gene TRBV7-6 combines with J gene TRBJ2-3; TCRdb reports TRBD1, a call that lacks DNA to check it against. Germline V CDR1 and CDR2: SGHVS, FNYEAQ. CDR3 size: 15 residues. The CDR3: CASSSRQGSTDTQYF.

This chain joins TRBV6-2 or TRBV6-3 and TRBJ2-3; TCRdb picks TRBD1, but there is no DNA to check that call. Germline loops: CDR1 MNHEY, CDR2 SVGEGT. The CDR3 loop spans 13 amino acids. The CDR3 sequence is CASSYAGPVAQYF.

The chain has TRBV12-3 or TRBV12-4 and TRBJ2-5; TCRdb's D gene call, TRBD2, goes unchecked for lack of DNA. The CDR3 is 15 residues long. The CDR3 sequence is CASSPGLAGEETQYF.

CDR3 amino acids: CSARGRSGESTDTQYF. This sequence joins TRBV20-1 and TRBJ2-3; absent DNA, TCRdb's TRBD2 call cannot be checked. This CDR3 contains 16 residues. CDR1 and CDR2 (germline): DFQATT, SNEGSKA (reference sequence).

The V call is TRBV20-1, the J call TRBJ1-5; the D gene TCRdb calls, TRBD1, cannot be checked with no DNA. Germline CDR1 DFQATT, CDR2 SNEGSKA (reference sequence). The CDR3 covers 16 residues. CDR3 protein: CSAREIPGTSNQPQHF.

This chain uses TRBV7-7 with TRBJ2-1; TCRdb's D gene call, TRBD2, goes unchecked for lack of DNA. Germline V gene sequence: CDR1 SSHAT, CDR2 FNYEAQ (reference sequence). The CDR3 contains 16 residues. CDR3 sequence: CASSTGLAGGYNEQFF. Full variable domain (rest looked up from reference TRBV7-7 and TRBJ2-1): GAGVSQSPRYKVTKRGQDVTLRCDPISSHATLYWYQQALGQGPEFLTYFNYEAQPDKSGLPSDRFSAERPEGSISTLTIQRTEQRDSAMYRCASSTGLAGGYNEQFFGPGTRLTVL.

V is TRBV5-1 and J is TRBJ1-1; checking the TCRdb D call of TRBD1 is not possible without DNA. The CDR3 has 13 residues. The germline CDR1 and CDR2 sequences are SGHRS and YFSETQ. CDR3 region: CASRPGLTGEAFF.

The chain recombines TRBV15 with TRBJ1-2. Germline assignment: CDR1 LNHNV and CDR2 YYDKDF (reference sequence). The CDR3 has 12 amino acids. This CDR3 is CATSRDPYGYTF.